This T cell receptor beta chain emerged from a study of prognosis after radiotherapy for stage I lung cancer. TCR beta CDR3 was amplified from genomic DNA by two-round multiplex PCR. Primers targeting each individual TRBV and TRBJ gene were applied in first-round PCR. MiXCR, run by TCRdb on the multiplex PCR reads, gives a single entry per CDR3 protein. This sample has roughly 24,000 distinct CDR3 sequences; roughly 40% occur once, and the top ten carry about 32%. This clonotype counts as medium-sized. Trimming took 4 bases from V and 6 from J; bases not matched to a gene: 8. The CDR3 spans 15 residues. Germline CDR1 and CDR2: SGDLS and YYNGEE.

Material: PBMCs, obtained before or after stereotactic body radiation therapy (not recorded which). The genes are TRBV9 and TRBJ1-2; 11 positions agree with TRBD1. This TCR derives from a donor of 50 years or more with non-small cell lung cancer. Here the CDR3 reads CASSLSADRGHGYTF. CDR3 sequence (DNA): TGTGCCAGCAGCCTTTCAGCGGACAGGGGGCATGGCTACACCTTC.